The source of this T cell receptor (beta chain) is a study of lymphopenia after photon versus proton radiotherapy. Overall study findings and caveats: Larger post-nadir TCR diversity loss correlated inversely with survival in deceased patients.

Data came from immunoSEQ multiplex PCR; TCRdb stores just in-frame clones and leaves some out. The table records approximately 66,000 clones, approximately 83% of them present only once. Note on this clone: What it binds is unknown.

There are 15 residues in the CDR3. V dropped 1 base and J dropped 5 bases, with 14 bases sitting between them. Germline V gene lookup returns CDR1 SGHTA and CDR2 FQGNSA. The sequencing here drew on peripheral blood, taken from a patient treated with photon-based radiotherapy. This TCR came from a man aged 40-49 years with gastric cancer. V usage is TRBV7-2 and J usage is TRBJ1-1; TRBD1 is a possible D gene (6 bases). The CDR3 is CASSLVRTVSTEAFF. CDR3 sequence (DNA): TGTGCCAGCAGCTTAGTCCGGACAGTATCAACTGAAGCTTTCTTT. The full variable domain, with the rest looked up from reference TRBV7-2 and TRBJ1-1, is GAGVSQSPSNKVTEKGKDVELRCDPISGHTALYWYRQSLGQGLEFLIYFQGNSAPDKSGLPSDRFSAERTGGSVSTLTIQRTQQEDSAVYLCASSLVRTVSTEAFFGQGTRLTVV.